Following are 5 T cell receptor beta chains from one sample sequenced in a study of T-cell memory formation after mild COVID-19. TCRdb fed the 5' RACE reads into MiXCR, producing one record per CDR3 protein. The sample holds 350,000 to 500,000 distinct CDR3 sequences, less than 25% seen once. Specimen: PBMCs or a T cell subset sorted from them (not recorded which). The receptors were sampled from an adult woman who had mild COVID-19 (a few samples of this study predate the infection). Cell type and time point are not known.

This clonotype was seen once. The chain's CDR3 is CASSRQGGTGNYGYTF. CDR3 DNA sequence: TGCGCCAGCAGCCGACAGGGGGGGACGGGCAACTATGGCTACACCTTC. The chain employs TRBV5-1 and TRBJ1-2, with 9 bases identical to TRBD1. CDR3 length equals 16 residues. V lost 4 bases and J lost 2; bases outside the gene matches: 9. CDR1 is SGHRS and CDR2 is YFSETQ in the germline V gene. The whole variable domain, filled in from reference TRBV5-1 and TRBJ1-2, reads KAGVTQTPRYLIKTRGQQVTLSCSPISGHRSVSWYQQTPGQGLQFLFEYFSETQRNKGNFPGRFSGRQFSNSRSEMNVSTLELGDSALYLCASSRQGGTGNYGYTFGSGTRLTVV.

This clonotype occurred a few times. The chain has TRBV15 and TRBJ2-7, with a tentative D call TRBD1 (6 bases). The CDR3 runs to 15 residues. The V end was cut by 8 bases, the J end by 2 bases, with 19 bases between. CDR1 is LNHNV and CDR2 is YYDKDF in the germline V gene (reference sequence). CDR3 protein: CATSRTARSTYEQYF. The CDR3 bases are TGTGCCACCTCACGGACAGCCCGATCCACCTACGAGCAGTACTTC.

The chain combines TRBV7-3 with TRBJ1-1; possible D gene TRBD1, 5 bases. The CDR3 contains 14 residues. V was pared by 7 bases and J by 5 bases, with 17 bases between. Germline CDR1 reads SGHTA; CDR2 reads FQGTGA. CDR3 amino acids: CASNQGTQGTEAFF. In nucleotides, the CDR3 is TGTGCCAGCAACCAAGGGACCCAAGGAACTGAAGCTTTCTTT.

This chain uses TRBV5-6 with TRBJ1-1; D is undetermined. This CDR3 has 19 amino acids. With 3 bases removed from V and 1 base from J, the gap between germline ends came to 25 bases. Looked up from germline, CDR1 is SGHDT and CDR2 is YYEEEE. The CDR3 reads CASSSLGPESYKWNTEAFF. The CDR3 DNA follows: TGTGCCAGCAGCTCGCTCGGTCCCGAATCTTATAAATGGAACACTGAAGCTTTCTTT.

This clonotype has just a few counts. The V and J genes are TRBV24-1 and TRBJ2-5; 7 positions match TRBD1. The V segment lost 4 bases and the J segment 0 bases; nucleotides outside the gene matches: 10. The germline gives CDR1 KGHDR, CDR2 SFDVKD. This CDR3 is built from 17 residues. The CDR3 nucleotides are TGTGCCACCAGTGACCACGTCGGACAGGCAGACCAAGAGACCCAGTACTTC. Its translation is CATSDHVGQADQETQYF.